These 31 T cell receptor beta chains share one sample of origin, sequenced in a study of shared clonotypes between healthy human individuals. Libraries were prepared by immunoSEQ multiplex PCR; TCRdb keeps only in-frame clonotypes and omits some of them. The table lists hundreds of thousands of clones, about 96% of them singletons. The sample consisted of naive CD4+ T cells sorted from blood. Documented subset: CD45RA+ positively selected. These receptors were collected from a woman aged 25 to 39 in good health.

As DNA, the CDR3 is TGTGCCATCAGTGAACGGGGAGGTGGAGATGAAAAACTGTTTTTT. Amino acid sequence: CAISERGGGDEKLFF. This chain uses TRBV10-3 with TRBJ1-4, with D hard to call. CDR3 size: 15 residues. Per the germline V gene, CDR1 is ENHRY and CDR2 is SYGVKD. The V and J ends lost 3 bases and 6 bases respectively, with 14 bases between them.

The chain links TRBV11-3 to TRBJ2-7; D is perhaps TRBD1 (6 bases). Germline-derived CDR1 and CDR2 are SGHNT and YENEEA. Trimming removed 5 bases from V and 0 bases from J, with 20 bases in between. This CDR3 is built from 17 residues. The DNA of the CDR3 is TGTGCCAGCAGCCCCGCATCGGACAGCTCGAGCTCCTACGAGCAGTACTTC. This gives the protein CASSPASDSSSSYEQYF.

This chain joins TRBV12-5 and TRBJ2-6, with D possibly matching TRBD1 (6 bases). This CDR3 has 16 amino acids. Trimming shortened V by 1 base and J by 3 bases, and 10 bases separated the two germline ends. Germline values: CDR1 LGHNT, CDR2 FRNRAP. The CDR3 DNA follows: TGTGCTAGTGGTTTGGCACAGGGTGGTGGGGCCAACGTCCTGACTTTC. This sequence encodes CASGLAQGGGANVLTF.

This chain uses TRBV5-1 with TRBJ1-2; D perhaps matches TRBD1 (6 bases). Trimming removed 2 bases from V and 7 bases from J, with 15 bases in between. The CDR3 is 14 residues long. Germline lookup yields CDR1 SGHRS and CDR2 YFSETQ. CDR3: CASSFTGTPGGYTF. In DNA form, the CDR3 reads TGCGCCAGCAGCTTCACAGGGACACCAGGTGGCTACACCTTC.

The CDR3: CASGLGLTDTQYF. The DNA of the CDR3 is TGCGCCAGCGGGCTAGGGCTCACAGATACGCAGTATTTT. The V call is TRBV5-1, the J call TRBJ2-3; unclear D gene. Trimming took 7 bases from V and 2 from J, leaving 11 bases between them. The CDR3 runs to 13 residues. CDR1 and CDR2 (germline): SGHRS, YFSETQ.

V gene TRBV5-1 combines with J gene TRBJ2-6, with D perhaps matching TRBD1 (6 bases). CDR3 size: 16 residues. Trimming removed 0 bases at V and 4 bases at J, with 11 bases between. Germline lookup yields CDR1 SGHRS and CDR2 YFSETQ. CDR3 bases: TGCGCCAGCAGCTTGGCAGGGGTTTCGGGGGCCAACGTCCTGACTTTC. Residues: CASSLAGVSGANVLTF.

This sequence joins TRBV5-6 and TRBJ1-2; 8 bases are a match to TRBD1. Germline assignment: CDR1 SGHDT and CDR2 YYEEEE. This CDR3 is built from 16 residues. V shed 3 bases and J 4 bases; nucleotides not matched to a gene: 11. The CDR3 DNA is TGTGCCAGCAGCTACCGAGGCCGGGACAGGATCTATGGCTACACCTTC. It specifies CASSYRGRDRIYGYTF.

The chain couples TRBV27 to TRBJ2-6, with D perhaps matching TRBD1 (6 bases). Deletions cut 3 bases from V and 4 bases from J, with 22 bases between. The CDR3 covers 19 residues. CDR1 and CDR2 from the germline V gene are MNHEY and SMNVEV (reference sequence). The CDR3 DNA reads TGTGCCAGCAGTTTGTCCCAGACAGGTTGGGTGGAAGGGGCCAACGTCCTGACTTTC. Protein sequence: CASSLSQTGWVEGANVLTF.

With regard to this clone: The CDR3 ends on some other residue instead of the conserved phenylalanine or tryptophan, so this is likely a read error. Because the CDR3's place on the DNA is in doubt, the DNA is left out and the CDR3 is given as listed by TCRdb. The V gene is TRBV28, the J gene TRBJ1-1. Germline values: CDR1 MDHEN, CDR2 SYDVKM. 13 amino acids form the CDR3, both terminal residues included. The CDR3 sequence: CASSFGGYQPFSV.

This chain joins TRBV7-9 and TRBJ2-7; D not certain. This CDR3 is built from 15 residues. Looked up from germline, CDR1 is SEHNR and CDR2 is FQNEAQ (reference sequence). V was pared by 5 bases and J by 5 bases, with 19 bases between. DNA for the CDR3: TGTGCCAGCAGCCCCCCCGGGCTCCCCCTCCACGAGCAGTACTTC. It specifies CASSPPGLPLHEQYF.

As DNA, the CDR3 is TGTGCCAGCAGTAGGGACGGCTACGAGCAGTACTTC. As protein: CASSRDGYEQYF. The chain uses TRBV6-5 and TRBJ2-7; possibly TRBD1 or TRBD2 for D (5 bases each). The CDR3 is made up of 12 amino acids. From germline, CDR1 is MNHEY and CDR2 SVGAGI. The V end was cut by 5 bases, the J end by 3 bases, with 8 bases between.

The rearrangement joins TRBV6-6 to TRBJ1-4; TRBD1 matches at 10 bases. Germline trimming cut 5 bases from V and 8 bases from J; bases unmatched to any gene: 2. Germline values: CDR1 MNHNY, CDR2 SVGAGI (reference sequence). This CDR3 comprises 13 residues. The CDR3 nucleotides are TGTGCCAGCAGTGGACAGGGGGACGAAAAACTGTTTTTT. Translating it yields CASSGQGDEKLFF.

This clone was detected once. The J gene is TRBJ1-4, the V gene TRBV19; D gene unclear. The CDR3 sequence is 14 residues long. The V gene lost 6 bases and the J gene lost 0 bases, with 8 bases spanning the gap. CDR1 is LNHDA and CDR2 is SQIVND in the germline V gene (reference sequence). The chain's CDR3 is CASSDGSTNEKLFF. CDR3 DNA sequence: TGTGCCAGTAGCGACGGTTCAACTAATGAAAAACTGTTTTTT.

The rearrangement uses TRBV18 and TRBJ2-3; 7 nucleotides agree with TRBD2. There are 16 residues in the CDR3. Germline loops: CDR1 KGHSH, CDR2 LQKENI. J lost 4 bases, V lost 1 base, and 8 bases had no gene match. The CDR3 sequence: CASSPLTGGGADTQYF. CDR3 DNA sequence: TGTGCCAGCTCACCACTGACGGGAGGTGGCGCAGATACGCAGTATTTT.

The rearrangement uses TRBV27 and TRBJ2-7, with 8 bases aligning to TRBD2. J gave up 2 bases and V 2 bases, and 2 bases lay outside the gene matches. The CDR3 sequence is 14 residues long. Per the germline V gene, CDR1 is MNHEY and CDR2 is SMNVEV (reference sequence). This chain's CDR3 is CASSLSGRTYEQYF. CDR3 sequence (DNA): TGTGCCAGCAGTTTAAGCGGGAGAACCTACGAGCAGTACTTC.

The chain recombines TRBV6-1 with TRBJ2-3; possibly TRBD1 for D (6 bases). CDR3 length equals 13 residues. In germline, CDR1 is MNHNS, CDR2 SASEGT. Trimming cost V 7 bases and J 2 bases, with 10 bases left between them. The CDR3 bases are TGTGCCAGCATGTGGACAGTCACAGATACGCAGTATTTT. Residues: CASMWTVTDTQYF.

This clone appeared a single time. The rearrangement links TRBV19 to TRBJ1-2; the D is unclear. Germline CDR1 reads LNHDA; CDR2 reads SQIVND (reference sequence). Trimming cost V 7 bases and J 6 bases, with 21 bases left between them. The CDR3 runs 15 residues. CDR3 coding DNA: TGTGCCAGTACCCAGTGGTCCCCGAGGGAGGATGGCTACACCTTC. It yields the protein CASTQWSPREDGYTF.

The chain recombines TRBV5-1 with TRBJ2-5; D not resolved. The CDR3 sequence is 11 residues long. CDR1 and CDR2 from the germline V gene are SGHRS and YFSETQ. The V end was cut by 4 bases, the J end by 3 bases, with 4 bases between. The CDR3 region has the DNA TGCGCCAGCAGCGAAGAAGAGACCCAGTACTTC. Translating it yields CASSEEETQYF.

J is TRBJ2-3 and V is TRBV5-1, with 8 bases that match TRBD2. The germline V gene has CDR1 SGHRS and CDR2 YFSETQ. The CDR3 has 15 amino acids. V lost 3 bases, J lost 4 bases, and 7 bases stayed unmatched. CDR3 region: CASSWSGRLADTQYF. The CDR3 DNA sequence: TGCGCCAGCAGCTGGAGCGGGAGACTTGCAGATACGCAGTATTTT.

V and J are TRBV7-9 and TRBJ2-1; 11 nucleotides agree with TRBD2. CDR1 and CDR2 (germline): SEHNR, FQNEAQ (reference sequence). The ends lost 3 bases at V and 7 bases at J; junction bases unmatched: 5. This CDR3 region has 15 residues. The CDR3 DNA follows: TGTGCCAGCAGCTTTAGCGGGAGGGGAGGGAATGAGCAGTTCTTC. Amino acids: CASSFSGRGGNEQFF.

J is TRBJ2-5 and V is TRBV19; TRBD1 is a possible D gene (7 bases). Looked up from germline, CDR1 is LNHDA and CDR2 is SQIVND (reference sequence). This CDR3 contains 13 residues. V dropped 9 bases and J dropped 4 bases, with 15 bases sitting between them. Here the CDR3 reads CASSSGGRETQYF. The CDR3 DNA is TGTGCCAGCAGTTCAGGGGGGAGAGAGACCCAGTACTTC.

The chain recombines TRBV6-5 with TRBJ1-2; D not certain. This CDR3 is 13 amino acids long. Deletions cut 8 bases from V and 8 bases from J, with 18 bases between. Germline V gene lookup returns CDR1 MNHEY and CDR2 SVGAGI. The DNA of the CDR3 is TGTGCCAGCGCTGATGCCACCCTAAAGGGCTACACCTTC. The encoded protein is CASADATLKGYTF.

The rearrangement links TRBV28 to TRBJ1-2, with no clear D. The germline V and J ends were trimmed by 5 bases and 4 bases, with 11 bases remaining between them. Germline CDR1 is MDHEN and CDR2 is SYDVKM. The CDR3 runs to 13 residues. CDR3 loop: CASSIYISYGYTF. DNA for the CDR3: TGTGCCAGCAGTATATACATCAGCTATGGCTACACCTTC.

The V and J genes are TRBV5-4 and TRBJ2-1; 7 bases fit TRBD2. CDR1 and CDR2 (germline): SGHNT, YYREEE (reference sequence). The CDR3 runs 14 residues. V lost 0 bases to trimming and J lost 8 bases; unmatched junction nucleotides: 5. CDR3 bases: TGTGCCAGCAGCTTGGAGACTAGCCGGGATGAGCAGTTCTTC. This translates into CASSLETSRDEQFF.

This chain uses TRBV30 with TRBJ2-1, with 8 bases that match TRBD2. CDR3 length: 14 residues. V was clipped by 6 bases and J by 2 bases; unmatched bases: 6. Germline values: CDR1 GTSNPN, CDR2 SVGIG (reference sequence). The CDR3 coding sequence is TGTGCCTGCCGGACTAGCAACCCCTACAATGAGCAGTTCTTC. It yields the protein CACRTSNPYNEQFF. The whole variable domain, remainder taken from reference TRBV30 and TRBJ2-1, is SQTIHQWPATLVQPVGSPLSLECTVEGTSNPNLYWYRQAAGRGLQLLFYSVGIGQISSEVPQNLSASRPQDRQFILSSKKLLLSDSGFYLCACRTSNPYNEQFFGPGTRLTVL.

About this clone: Other DNA sequences in this specimen translate into the identical CDR3. This rearrangement joins TRBV2 to TRBJ1-5; TRBD1 might be the D (5 bases). The V end lost 7 bases, the J end lost 1 base, and 5 bases lay between the germline ends. The CDR3 has 12 residues. Looked up from germline, CDR1 is SNHLY and CDR2 is FYNNEI. DNA of the CDR3: TGTGCCAGCACAGGGAGCAATCAGCCCCAGCATTTT. Protein: CASTGSNQPQHF.

The rearrangement uses TRBV19 and TRBJ2-6, with 12 bases aligning to TRBD2. V lost 3 bases, J lost 0 bases, and 6 bases stayed unmatched. The germline V gene encodes CDR1 LNHDA and CDR2 SQIVND (reference sequence). The CDR3 loop spans 19 amino acids. The CDR3 nucleotides are TGTGCCAGTAGTATCGCCTCTAGCGGGAGGGCCTCTGGGGCCAACGTCCTGACTTTC. It translates to CASSIASSGRASGANVLTF.

The V call is TRBV5-6, the J call TRBJ1-1; possible D gene TRBD1, 5 bases. The CDR3 extends over 17 amino acids. Trimming took 0 bases from V and 3 from J, leaving 18 bases between them. Germline V gene data show CDR1 as SGHDT and CDR2 as YYEEEE. The CDR3 loop is CASSLAPGWGTDTEAFF. CDR3 nucleotides: TGTGCCAGCAGCTTGGCCCCGGGGTGGGGGACGGACACTGAAGCTTTCTTT. The variable domain in full, completed from reference TRBV5-6 and TRBJ1-1, reads DAGVTQSPTHLIKTRGQQVTLRCSPKSGHDTVSWYQQALGQGPQFIFQYYEEEERQRGNFPDRFSGHQFPNYSSELNVNALLLGDSALYLCASSLAPGWGTDTEAFFGQGTRLTVV.

The gene calls are TRBV18 and TRBJ2-7; D ambiguous. From germline, CDR1 is KGHSH and CDR2 LQKENI. CDR3 length equals 14 residues. Trimming pared 3 bases from V and 0 bases from J, leaving 9 bases between. Here the CDR3 DNA reads TGTGCCAGCTCACCCCGTGGCAACTCCTACGAGCAGTACTTC. Protein sequence: CASSPRGNSYEQYF.

This chain joins TRBV28 and TRBJ2-3; 12 nucleotides match TRBD2. This CDR3 contains 15 residues. Germline CDR1 reads MDHEN; CDR2 reads SYDVKM. V dropped 5 bases and J dropped 7; count of bases not matched to a gene: 7. The CDR3 loop reads CASSPASGRVHTQYF. The CDR3 coding sequence is TGTGCCAGCAGTCCTGCTAGCGGGAGGGTCCATACGCAGTATTTT.

V usage is TRBV29-1 and J usage is TRBJ2-5, with 8 bases identical to TRBD1. The J call is in doubt because the DNA end fits TRBJ2-7 better. The CDR3 runs to 11 residues. Looked up from germline, CDR1 is SQVTM and CDR2 is ANQGSEA. The CDR3 nucleotides read TGCAGCGTGGTCGACAGGGGCGAGCAGTACTTC. Its translation: CSVVDRGEQYF.